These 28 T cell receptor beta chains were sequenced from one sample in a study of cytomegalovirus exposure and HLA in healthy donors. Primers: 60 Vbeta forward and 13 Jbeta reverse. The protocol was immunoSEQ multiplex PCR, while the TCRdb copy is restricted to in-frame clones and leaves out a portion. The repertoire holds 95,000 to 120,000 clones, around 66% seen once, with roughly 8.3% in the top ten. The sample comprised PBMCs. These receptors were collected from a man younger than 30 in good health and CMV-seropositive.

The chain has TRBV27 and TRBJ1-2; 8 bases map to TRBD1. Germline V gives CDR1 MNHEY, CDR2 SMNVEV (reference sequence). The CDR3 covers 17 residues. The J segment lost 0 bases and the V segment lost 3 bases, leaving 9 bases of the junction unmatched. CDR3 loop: CASSFRGQGIANYGYTF. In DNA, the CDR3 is TGTGCCAGCAGTTTCCGCGGACAGGGTATTGCTAACTATGGCTACACCTTC.

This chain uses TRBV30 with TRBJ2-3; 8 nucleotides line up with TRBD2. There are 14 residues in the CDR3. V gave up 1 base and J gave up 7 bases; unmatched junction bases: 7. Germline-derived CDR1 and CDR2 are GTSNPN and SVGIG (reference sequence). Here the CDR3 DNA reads TGTGCCTGGAGTGGAGCGGGGGAACCCTATACGCAGTATTTT. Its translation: CAWSGAGEPYTQYF.

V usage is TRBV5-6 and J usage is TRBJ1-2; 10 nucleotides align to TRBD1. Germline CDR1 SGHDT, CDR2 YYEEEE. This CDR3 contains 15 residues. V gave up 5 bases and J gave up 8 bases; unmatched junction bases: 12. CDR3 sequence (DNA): TGTGCCAGCAGTCTACCACGGACAGGGGGACGCGGCTACACCTTC. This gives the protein CASSLPRTGGRGYTF.

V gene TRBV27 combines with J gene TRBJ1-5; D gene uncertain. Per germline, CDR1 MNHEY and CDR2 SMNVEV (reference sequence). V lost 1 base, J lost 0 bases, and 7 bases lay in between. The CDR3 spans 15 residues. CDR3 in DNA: TGTGCCAGCAGTTTATACGGTTATAGCAATCAGCCCCAGCATTTT. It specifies CASSLYGYSNQPQHF.

In DNA form, the CDR3 reads TGTGCCAGCAGCGGGGGGTCTGGGGAGACCCAGTACTTC. Translated, it gives CASSGGSGETQYF. The chain links TRBV5-4 to TRBJ2-5, with D possibly TRBD2 on 6 matching bases. The CDR3 has 13 amino acids. Trimming stripped 4 bases from V and 5 bases from J, with 12 bases between. CDR1 is SGHNT, CDR2 YYREEE, per germline (reference sequence).

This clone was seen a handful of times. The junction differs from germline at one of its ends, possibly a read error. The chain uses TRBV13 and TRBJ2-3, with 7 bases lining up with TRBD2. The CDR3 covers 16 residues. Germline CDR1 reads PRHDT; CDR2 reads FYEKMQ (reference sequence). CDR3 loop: CASSLVSVGGGGTTLF. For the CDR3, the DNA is TGTGCCAGCAGCTTAGTTTCGGTCGGGGGTGGCGGGACTACCCTATTT.

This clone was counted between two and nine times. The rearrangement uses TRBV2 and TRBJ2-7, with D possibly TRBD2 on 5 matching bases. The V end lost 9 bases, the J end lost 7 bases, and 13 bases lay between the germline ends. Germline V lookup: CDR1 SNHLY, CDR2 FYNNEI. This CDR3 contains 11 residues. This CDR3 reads CASTYRGEQYV. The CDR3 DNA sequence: TGTGCCAGTACCTATCGGGGAGAGCAGTACGTC.

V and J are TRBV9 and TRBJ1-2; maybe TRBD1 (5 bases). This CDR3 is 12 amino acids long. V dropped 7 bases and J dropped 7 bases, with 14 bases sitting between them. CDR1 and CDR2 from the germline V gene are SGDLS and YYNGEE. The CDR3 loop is CASAGPRVGYTF. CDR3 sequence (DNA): TGTGCCAGCGCAGGGCCTCGGGTTGGCTACACCTTC.

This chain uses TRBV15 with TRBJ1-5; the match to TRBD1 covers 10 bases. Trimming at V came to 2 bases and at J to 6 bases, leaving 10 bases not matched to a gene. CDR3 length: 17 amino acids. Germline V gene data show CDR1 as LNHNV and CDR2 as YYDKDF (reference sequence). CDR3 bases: TGTGCCACCAGCAGAAGGTCGACAGGGGGCTTTGGTCAGCCCCAGCATTTT. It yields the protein CATSRRSTGGFGQPQHF.

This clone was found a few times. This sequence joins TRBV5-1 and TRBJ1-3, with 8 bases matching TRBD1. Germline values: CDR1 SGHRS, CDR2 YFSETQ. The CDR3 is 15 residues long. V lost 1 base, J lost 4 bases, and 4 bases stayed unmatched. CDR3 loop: CASSLRGQEGNTIYF. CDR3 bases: TGCGCCAGCAGCTTGAGGGGACAGGAGGGAAACACCATATATTTT.

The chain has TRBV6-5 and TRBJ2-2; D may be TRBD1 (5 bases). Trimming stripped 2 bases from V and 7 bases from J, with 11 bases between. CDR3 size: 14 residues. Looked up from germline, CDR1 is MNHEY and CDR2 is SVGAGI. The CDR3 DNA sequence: TGTGCCAGCAGTTACAGGGGATACAACGGGGAGCTGTTTTTT. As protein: CASSYRGYNGELFF.

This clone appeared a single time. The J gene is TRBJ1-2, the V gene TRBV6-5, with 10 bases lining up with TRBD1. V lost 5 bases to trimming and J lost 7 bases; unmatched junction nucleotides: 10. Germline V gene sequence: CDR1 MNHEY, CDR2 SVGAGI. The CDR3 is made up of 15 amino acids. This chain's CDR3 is CASSAGDRGRSGYTF. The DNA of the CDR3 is TGTGCCAGCAGTGCAGGGGACAGGGGAAGGTCTGGCTACACCTTC.

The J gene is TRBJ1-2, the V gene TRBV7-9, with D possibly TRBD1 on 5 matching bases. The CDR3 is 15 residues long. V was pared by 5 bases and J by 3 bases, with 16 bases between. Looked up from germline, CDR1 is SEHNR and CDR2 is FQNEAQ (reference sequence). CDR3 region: CASSLWGTLDYGYTF. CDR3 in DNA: TGTGCCAGCAGCCTCTGGGGGACTTTGGACTATGGCTACACCTTC.

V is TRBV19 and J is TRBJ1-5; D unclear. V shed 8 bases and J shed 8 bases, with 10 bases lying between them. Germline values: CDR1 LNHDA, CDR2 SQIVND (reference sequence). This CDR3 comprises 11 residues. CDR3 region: CASGYREPQHF. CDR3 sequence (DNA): TGTGCCAGTGGGTATCGGGAGCCCCAGCATTTT.

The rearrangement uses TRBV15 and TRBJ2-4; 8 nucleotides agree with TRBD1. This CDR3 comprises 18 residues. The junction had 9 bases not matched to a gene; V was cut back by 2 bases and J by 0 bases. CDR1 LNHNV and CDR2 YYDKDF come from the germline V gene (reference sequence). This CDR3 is CATSRPGQGPIAKNIQYF. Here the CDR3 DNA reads TGTGCCACCAGCAGACCTGGACAGGGCCCCATAGCCAAAAACATTCAGTACTTC. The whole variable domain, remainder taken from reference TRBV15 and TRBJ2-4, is DAMVIQNPRYQVTQFGKPVTLSCSQTLNHNVMYWYQQKSSQAPKLLFHYYDKDFNNEADTPDNFQSRRPNTSFCFLDIRSPGLGDTAMYLCATSRPGQGPIAKNIQYFGAGTRLSVL.

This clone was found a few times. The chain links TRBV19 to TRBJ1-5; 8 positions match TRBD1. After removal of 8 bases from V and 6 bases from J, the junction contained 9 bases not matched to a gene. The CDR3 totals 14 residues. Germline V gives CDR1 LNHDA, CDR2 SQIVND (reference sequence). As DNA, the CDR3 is TGTGCCAGTTGTGGAACAGGGGGGGTTCAGCCCCAGCATTTT. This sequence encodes CASCGTGGVQPQHF.

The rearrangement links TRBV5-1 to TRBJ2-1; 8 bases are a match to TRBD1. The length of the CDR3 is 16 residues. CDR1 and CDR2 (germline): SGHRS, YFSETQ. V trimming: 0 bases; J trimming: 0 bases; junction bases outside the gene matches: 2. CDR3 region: CASSLVGQASYNEQFF. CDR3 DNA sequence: TGCGCCAGCAGCTTGGTGGGACAGGCCTCCTACAATGAGCAGTTCTTC.

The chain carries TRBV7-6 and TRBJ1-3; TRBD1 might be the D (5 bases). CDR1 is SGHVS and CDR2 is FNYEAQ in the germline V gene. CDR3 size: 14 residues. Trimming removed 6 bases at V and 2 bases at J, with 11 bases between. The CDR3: CASSTDRAGNTIYF. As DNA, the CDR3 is TGTGCCAGCAGTACCGACAGAGCTGGAAACACCATATATTTT. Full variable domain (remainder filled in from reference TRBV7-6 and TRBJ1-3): GAGVSQSPRYKVTKRGQDVALRCDPISGHVSLYWYRQALGQGPEFLTYFNYEAQQDKSGLPNDRFSAERPEGSISTLTIQRTEQRDSAMYRCASSTDRAGNTIYFGEGSWLTVV.

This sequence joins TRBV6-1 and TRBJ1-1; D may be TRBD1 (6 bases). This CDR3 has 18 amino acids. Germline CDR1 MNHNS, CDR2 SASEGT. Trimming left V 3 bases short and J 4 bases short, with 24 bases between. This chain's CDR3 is CASSDFESGRGSPTEAFF. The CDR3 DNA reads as TGTGCCAGCAGTGACTTCGAGTCGGGCAGGGGCTCTCCCACTGAAGCTTTCTTT.

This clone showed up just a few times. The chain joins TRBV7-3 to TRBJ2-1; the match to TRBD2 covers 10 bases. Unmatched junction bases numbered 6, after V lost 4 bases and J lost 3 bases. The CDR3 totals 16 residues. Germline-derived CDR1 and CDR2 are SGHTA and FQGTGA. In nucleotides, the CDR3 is TGTGCCAGCAGCTCGAGCGGGGGGGCCTTCTACAATGAGCAGTTCTTC. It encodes CASSSSGGAFYNEQFF.

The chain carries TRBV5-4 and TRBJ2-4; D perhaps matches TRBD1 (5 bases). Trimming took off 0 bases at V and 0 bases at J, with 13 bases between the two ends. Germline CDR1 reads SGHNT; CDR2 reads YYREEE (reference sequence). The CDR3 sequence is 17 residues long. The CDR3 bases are TGTGCCAGCAGCTTGGCCGTGACAGCTCTAGCCAAAAACATTCAGTACTTC. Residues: CASSLAVTALAKNIQYF.

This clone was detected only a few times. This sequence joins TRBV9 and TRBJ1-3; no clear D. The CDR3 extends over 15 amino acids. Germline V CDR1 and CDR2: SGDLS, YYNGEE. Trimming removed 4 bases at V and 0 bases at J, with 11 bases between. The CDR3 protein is CASSPFSSSGNTIYF. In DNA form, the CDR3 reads TGTGCCAGCAGCCCGTTTTCGAGCTCTGGAAACACCATATATTTT.

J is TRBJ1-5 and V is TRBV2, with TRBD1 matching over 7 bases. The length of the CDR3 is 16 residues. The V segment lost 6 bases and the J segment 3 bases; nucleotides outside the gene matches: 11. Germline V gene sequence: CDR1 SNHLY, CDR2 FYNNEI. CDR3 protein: CASRKQQGSYNQPQHF. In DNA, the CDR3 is TGTGCCAGCAGGAAGCAACAGGGGTCCTACAATCAGCCCCAGCATTTT.

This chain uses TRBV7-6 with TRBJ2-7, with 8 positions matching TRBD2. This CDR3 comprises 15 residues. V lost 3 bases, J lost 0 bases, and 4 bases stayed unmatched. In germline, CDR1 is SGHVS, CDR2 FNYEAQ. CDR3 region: CASSFGSGGSYEQYF. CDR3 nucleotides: TGTGCCAGCAGCTTCGGGAGCGGGGGCTCCTACGAGCAGTACTTC.

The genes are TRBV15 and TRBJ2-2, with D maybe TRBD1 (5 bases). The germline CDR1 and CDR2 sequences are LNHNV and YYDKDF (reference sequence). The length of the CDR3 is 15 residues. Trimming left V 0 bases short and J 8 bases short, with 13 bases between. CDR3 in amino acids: CATSREIGREGELFF. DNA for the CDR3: TGTGCCACCAGCAGAGAAATTGGCAGGGAAGGGGAGCTGTTTTTT.

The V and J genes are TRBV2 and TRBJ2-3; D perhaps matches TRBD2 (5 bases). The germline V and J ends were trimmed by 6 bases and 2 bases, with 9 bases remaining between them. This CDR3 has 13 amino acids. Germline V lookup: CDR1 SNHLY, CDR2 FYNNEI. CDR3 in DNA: TGTGCCAGCAGCCTAGCCCCCACAGATACGCAGTATTTT. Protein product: CASSLAPTDTQYF.

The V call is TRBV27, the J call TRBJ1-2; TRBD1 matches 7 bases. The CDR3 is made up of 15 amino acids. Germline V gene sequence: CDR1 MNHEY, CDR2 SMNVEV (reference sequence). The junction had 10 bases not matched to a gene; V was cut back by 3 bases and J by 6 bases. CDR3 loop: CASSLGPTGYHGYTF. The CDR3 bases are TGTGCCAGCAGTTTGGGGCCGACAGGGTATCATGGCTACACCTTC.

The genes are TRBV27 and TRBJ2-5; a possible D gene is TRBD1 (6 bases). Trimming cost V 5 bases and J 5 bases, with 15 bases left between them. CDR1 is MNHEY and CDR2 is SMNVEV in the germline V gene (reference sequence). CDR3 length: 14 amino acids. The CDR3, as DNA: TGTGCCAGCAGTCCCTCCCCTAGGGGGGAGACCCAGTACTTC. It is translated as CASSPSPRGETQYF.